The TCR beta chain under discussion was sequenced for a study of CD4 T cells in relation to SARS-CoV-2 and coronaviruses. Some clones are missing from TCRdb's copy, which holds only in-frame ones; the method was immunoSEQ multiplex PCR. The sample comprises about 59,000 clones, roughly 89% of which are singletons, and 1.3% to 1.5% rests with the top ten. This CDR3 comprises 13 residues. Before the COVID-19 pandemic, during about 2011-2018, CD4+ T cells were taken from unexposed donors. The sample holds a few counts of this clone. The chain employs TRBV21-1 and TRBJ2-7. TRBV21-1 is a pseudogene. The source of this sequence is a human donor in good health. The sample comprised memory CD4+ T cells from PBMCs. The CDR3 coding sequence is TGTGCCAGCAGCAAAGGGCAGAGCTACGAGCAGTACTTC. Protein sequence: CASSKGQSYEQYF.